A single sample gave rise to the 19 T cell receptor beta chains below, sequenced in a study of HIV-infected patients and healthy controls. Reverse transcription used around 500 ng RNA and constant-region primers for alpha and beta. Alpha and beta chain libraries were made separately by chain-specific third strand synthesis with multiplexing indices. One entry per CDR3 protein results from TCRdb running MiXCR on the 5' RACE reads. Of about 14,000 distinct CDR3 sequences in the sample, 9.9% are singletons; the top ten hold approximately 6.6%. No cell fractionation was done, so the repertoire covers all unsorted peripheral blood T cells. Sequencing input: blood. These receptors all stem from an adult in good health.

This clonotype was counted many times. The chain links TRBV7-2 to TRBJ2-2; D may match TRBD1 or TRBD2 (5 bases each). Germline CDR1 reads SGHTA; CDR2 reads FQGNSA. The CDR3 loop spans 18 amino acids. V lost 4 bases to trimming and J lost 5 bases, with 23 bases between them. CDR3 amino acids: CASSSQTVDRDPTGELFF. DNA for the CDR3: TGTGCCAGCAGCTCCCAAACGGTGGATCGGGACCCGACCGGGGAGCTGTTTTTT.

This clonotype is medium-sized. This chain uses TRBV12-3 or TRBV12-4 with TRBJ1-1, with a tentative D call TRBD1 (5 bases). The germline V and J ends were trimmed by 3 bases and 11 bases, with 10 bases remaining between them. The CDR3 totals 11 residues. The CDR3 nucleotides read TGTGCCAGCAGTTTGAGAGGGGATGCTTTCTTT. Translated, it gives CASSLRGDAFF.

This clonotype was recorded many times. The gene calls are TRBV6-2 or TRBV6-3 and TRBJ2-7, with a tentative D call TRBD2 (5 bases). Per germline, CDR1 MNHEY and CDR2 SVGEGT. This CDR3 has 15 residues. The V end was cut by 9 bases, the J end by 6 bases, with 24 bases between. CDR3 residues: CASRGLDWRAAEQYF. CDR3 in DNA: TGTGCCAGTAGAGGATTGGACTGGCGGGCGGCCGAGCAGTACTTC.

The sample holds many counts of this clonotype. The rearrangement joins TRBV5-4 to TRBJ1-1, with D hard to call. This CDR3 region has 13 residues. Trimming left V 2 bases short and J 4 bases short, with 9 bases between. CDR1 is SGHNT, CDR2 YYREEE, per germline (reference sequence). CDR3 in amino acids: CASSFPAGTEAFF. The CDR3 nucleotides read TGTGCCAGCAGCTTCCCGGCCGGCACTGAAGCTTTCTTT.

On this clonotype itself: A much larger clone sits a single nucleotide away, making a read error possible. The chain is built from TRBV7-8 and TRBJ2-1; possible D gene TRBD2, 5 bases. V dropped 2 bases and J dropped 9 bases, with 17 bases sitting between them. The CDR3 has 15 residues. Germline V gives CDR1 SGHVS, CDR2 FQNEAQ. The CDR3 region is CASSLFQLEVGEQFF. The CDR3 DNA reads TGTGCCAGCAGCTTATTTCAGCTGGAGGTTGGTGAGCAGTTCTTC.

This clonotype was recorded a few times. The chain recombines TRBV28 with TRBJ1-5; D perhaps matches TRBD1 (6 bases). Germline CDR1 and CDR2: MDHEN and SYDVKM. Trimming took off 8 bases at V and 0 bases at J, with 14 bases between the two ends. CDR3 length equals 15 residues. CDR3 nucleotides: TGTGCCAGCGGGGACCAGGGGTATAGCAATCAGCCCCAGCATTTT. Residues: CASGDQGYSNQPQHF.

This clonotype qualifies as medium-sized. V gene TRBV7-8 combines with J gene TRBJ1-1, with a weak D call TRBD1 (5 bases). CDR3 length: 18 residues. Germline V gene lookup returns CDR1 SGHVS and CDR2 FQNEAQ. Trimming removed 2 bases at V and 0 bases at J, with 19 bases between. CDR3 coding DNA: TGTGCCAGCAGCTTAAAGGGAAACAGGCGATCGCTGAACACTGAAGCTTTCTTT. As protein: CASSLKGNRRSLNTEAFF.

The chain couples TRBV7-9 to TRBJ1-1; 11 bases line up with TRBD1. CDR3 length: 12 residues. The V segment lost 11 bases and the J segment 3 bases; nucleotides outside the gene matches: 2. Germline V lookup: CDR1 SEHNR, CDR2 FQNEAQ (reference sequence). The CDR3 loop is CAGGQGDTEAFF. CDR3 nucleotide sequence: TGTGCCGGGGGACAGGGGGACACTGAAGCTTTCTTT.

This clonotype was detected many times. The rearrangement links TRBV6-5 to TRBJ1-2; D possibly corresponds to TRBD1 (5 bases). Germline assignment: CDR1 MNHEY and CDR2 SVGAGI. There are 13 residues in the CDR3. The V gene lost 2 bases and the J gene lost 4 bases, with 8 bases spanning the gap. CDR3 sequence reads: CASSYDRLYGYTF. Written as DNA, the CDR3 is TGTGCCAGCAGTTACGACAGACTCTATGGCTACACCTTC.

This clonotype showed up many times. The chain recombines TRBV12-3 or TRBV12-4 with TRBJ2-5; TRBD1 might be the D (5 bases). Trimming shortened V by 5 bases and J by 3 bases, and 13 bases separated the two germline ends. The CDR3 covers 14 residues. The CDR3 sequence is CASSDSAQKETQYF. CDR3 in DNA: TGTGCCAGCAGTGACAGTGCCCAGAAAGAGACCCAGTACTTC.

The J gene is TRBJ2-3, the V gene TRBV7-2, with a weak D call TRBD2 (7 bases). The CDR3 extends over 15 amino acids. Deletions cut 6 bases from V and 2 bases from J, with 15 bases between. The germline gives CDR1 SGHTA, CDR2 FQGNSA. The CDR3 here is CASRVWGGATDTQYF. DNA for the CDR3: TGTGCCAGCAGAGTATGGGGGGGGGCCACAGATACGCAGTATTTT.

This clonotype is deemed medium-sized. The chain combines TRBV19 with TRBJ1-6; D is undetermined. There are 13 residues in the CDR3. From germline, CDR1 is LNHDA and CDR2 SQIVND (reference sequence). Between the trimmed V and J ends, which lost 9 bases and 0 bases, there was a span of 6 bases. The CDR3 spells CASESSYNSPLHF. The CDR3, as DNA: TGTGCCAGCGAGAGCTCCTATAATTCACCCCTCCACTTT.

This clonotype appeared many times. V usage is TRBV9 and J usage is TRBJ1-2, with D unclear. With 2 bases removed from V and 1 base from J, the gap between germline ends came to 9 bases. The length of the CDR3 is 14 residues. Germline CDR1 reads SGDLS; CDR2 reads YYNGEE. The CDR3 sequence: CASSVGYGNYGYTF. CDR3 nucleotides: TGTGCCAGCAGCGTGGGATACGGTAACTATGGCTACACCTTC.

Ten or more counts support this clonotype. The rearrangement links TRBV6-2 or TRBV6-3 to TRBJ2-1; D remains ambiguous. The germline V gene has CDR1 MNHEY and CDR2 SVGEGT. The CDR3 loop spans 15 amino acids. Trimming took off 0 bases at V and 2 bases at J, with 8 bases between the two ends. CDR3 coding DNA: TGTGCCAGCAGTTACTCGATTGGGCCCTACAATGAGCAGTTCTTC. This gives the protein CASSYSIGPYNEQFF.

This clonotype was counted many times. CDR3 in DNA: TGTGCCAGCAGTAGCGAGAAGGGCGCTATCGAAAAACTGTTTTTT. It codes for CASSSEKGAIEKLFF. The chain employs TRBV7-2 and TRBJ1-4; D is unclear. V lost 6 bases, J lost 8 bases, and 19 bases lay in between. CDR1 is SGHTA and CDR2 is FQGNSA in the germline V gene. This CDR3 has 15 residues.

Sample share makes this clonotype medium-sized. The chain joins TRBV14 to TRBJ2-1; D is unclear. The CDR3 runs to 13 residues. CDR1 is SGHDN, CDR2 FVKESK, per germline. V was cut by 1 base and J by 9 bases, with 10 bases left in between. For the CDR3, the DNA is TGTGCCAGCAGCCAAGGCAGCCGCCTTGAGCAGTTCTTC. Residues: CASSQGSRLEQFF. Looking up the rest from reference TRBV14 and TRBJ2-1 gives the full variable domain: EAGVTQFPSHSVIEKGQTVTLRCDPISGHDNLYWYRRVMGKEIKFLLHFVKESKQDESGMPNNRFLAERTGGTYSTLKVQPAELEDSGVYFCASSQGSRLEQFFGPGTRLTVL.

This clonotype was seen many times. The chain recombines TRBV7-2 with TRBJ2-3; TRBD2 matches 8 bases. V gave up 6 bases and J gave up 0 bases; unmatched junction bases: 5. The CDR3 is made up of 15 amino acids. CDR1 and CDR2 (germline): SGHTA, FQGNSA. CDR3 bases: TGTGCCAGCAGGGGACGGGGGGGCAGCACAGATACGCAGTATTTT. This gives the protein CASRGRGGSTDTQYF.

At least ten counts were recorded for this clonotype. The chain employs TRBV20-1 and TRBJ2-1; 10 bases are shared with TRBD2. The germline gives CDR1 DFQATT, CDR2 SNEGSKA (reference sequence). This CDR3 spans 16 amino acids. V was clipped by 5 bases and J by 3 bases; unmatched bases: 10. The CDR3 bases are TGCAGTGCTCCCACCTTAAGGACTAGCGGCTACAATGAGCAGTTCTTC. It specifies CSAPTLRTSGYNEQFF.

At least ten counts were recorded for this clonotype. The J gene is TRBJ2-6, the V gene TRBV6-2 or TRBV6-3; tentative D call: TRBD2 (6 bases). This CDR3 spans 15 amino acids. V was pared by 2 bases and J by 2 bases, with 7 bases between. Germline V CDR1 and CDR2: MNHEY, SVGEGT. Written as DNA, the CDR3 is TGTGCCAGCAGTTACGCGGGGACTGGGGCCAACGTCCTGACTTTC. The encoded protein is CASSYAGTGANVLTF.